Below, one T cell receptor beta chain is given with its context. Its antigen is not yet known. Base-call qualities are not available, and no considerably larger clone is one nucleotide away. Library prep was done by RT-PCR. The instrument was an Illumina HiSeq 2500. TCRdb reran the public reads through fastp at Q25 and MiXCR, keeping productive beta chains. All rows with the same CDR3 protein become a single entry with the most common DNA and genes. The sample has some 500,000 distinct CDR3 sequences on record, less than 30% of them singletons. Jointly, the top ten make up 1.5% to 2% of the sample. The data stem from a study of response to subunit inactivated influenza vaccine (dated by TCRdb to between 2017 and 2018). With regard to the full study: The study used deep quantitative T cell receptor repertoire profiling to track responses to a trivalent subunit inactivated influenza vaccine.

Summary of the overall study and its limitations: The authors suggested that each seasonal influenza vaccination may recruit only a limited number of new T cells.

Sequences PRHDT (CDR1) and FYEKMQ (CDR2) are obtained from the germline V gene (reference sequence). The CDR3 has 15 amino acids, counting the end cysteine and phenylalanine. Only CDR3 DNA is held: 45 bases, read in frame from base 1. After removal of 3 bases from V and 3 bases from J, the junction retains 5 bases not matched to a gene. The sample consisted of CD4+ T cells sorted from PBMCs, taken more than 4 days after vaccination. The receptor was derived from a man over 45 who received an inactivated influenza vaccine. Donor details come from another sample of the same person, matched by shared clones. The rearrangement joined TRBV13 to TRBJ2-7; 10 bases in the junction line up with TRBD2. The sequenced DNA: TGTGCCAGCAGCTTTATAGCGGGGGGAAACTACGAGCAGTACTTC. Its product reads: CASSFIAGGNYEQYF.